This T cell receptor (beta chain) was sequenced for a study of OX40 agonist ivuxolimab in advanced cancers. Some background on the complete study: Ivuxolimab, which targeted the costimulatory receptor OX40 (CD134), was an agonistic, fully human IgG2 monoclonal antibody. Among the roughly 52 dose-escalation patients, some 20 had hepatocellular carcinoma, around 15 melanoma, 9 renal cell carcinoma and 9 head and neck cancer. In the dose-escalation cohort, 82.7% of patients were male, and the mean age was roughly 60 years, with a range of about 23 to 85. Partial responses were achieved by three dose-escalation patients, of whom one had hepatocellular carcinoma and two had cutaneous melanoma. Intravenous ivuxolimab was administered to patients every 2 weeks at six dose levels: 0.01, 0.1, 0.3, 1.5, 3 and 10 mg/kg. Patients were allowed to have had prior anti-PD-1, anti-PD-L1 or anti-CTLA-4 therapy, and 40% of the dose-escalation patients had been treated with checkpoint inhibitors. The paper reports the monotherapy dose-escalation portion (N = 52 patients) of the phase I ivuxolimab trial. Peripheral TCRbeta sequencing aimed to test whether ivuxolimab altered TCR sequence diversity and caused clonal T-cell expansion. What the authors observed across the whole study: Clonal expansion of both CD4+ and CD8+ blood T cells was observed from baseline to week 6 at doses 0.1 to 3.0 mg/kg. In partial responders in the 0.1-3.0 mg/kg groups, normalized peripheral clonal expansion was found to be among the lowest, especially among CD8+ T cells. After ivuxolimab, more expanded clones were found on average in CD8+ T cells than in CD4+ T cells. Low levels of normalized T-cell clonal expansion were also shown by some nonresponding patients. Which antigens the clonally expanded peripheral T cells were specific for was not determined.

The trial excluded patients who had a history of autoimmune disease or who were on systemic immunosuppression. Peripheral blood for TCR sequencing was drawn from every dose cohort at baseline, at cycle 4 day 1 and at cycle 7 day 1. The samples were drawn from a first-in-human, open-label, multicenter phase I dose-escalation trial of ivuxolimab. Adults with locally advanced or metastatic melanoma, renal cell carcinoma, hepatocellular carcinoma or head and neck squamous cell carcinoma were enrolled in the trial. Before TCR sequencing, CD4+ and CD8+ T cells were separately sorted from peripheral blood. The germline ends are 16 bases apart after V is trimmed by 10 bases and J by 0 bases. The germline V gene provides CDR1 SNHLY and CDR2 FYNNEI. There are 14 amino acids in the CDR3, from cysteine to phenylalanine inclusive. Just CDR3 DNA is preserved here, 42 bases in frame from base 1. Genomic DNA was isolated from the sorted cells so that the TCRbeta CDR3 region could be sequenced. TCRbeta CDR3 regions were sequenced using the immunoSEQ Assay. TCRdb took this table from immuneACCESS and kept in-frame rearrangements with V and J called. Such tables lack part of the clones; where checked against another copy, unresolved V genes explain under half of the gap, and the rest is unexplained. This sample has 50,000 or so clones in its table, and 85% of those were observed once. The ten largest clones add up to 20% of the sample.

As for this clone: Its antigen remains unidentified. No base-level quality is on record; no much larger clone is a single base apart.

This TCR derives from an adult with an advanced solid tumor such as melanoma, head and neck, liver or kidney cancer. Sequencing used CD4+ or CD8+ T cells sorted from blood, obtained in a trial of the OX40 agonist ivuxolimab. The chain joins TRBV2 to TRBJ2-7; confidence is insufficient to name the D gene. The CDR3 reads CAIHGQATSYEQYF. At the DNA level, the sequence is TGTGCCATCCACGGGCAGGCGACCTCCTACGAGCAGTACTTC.